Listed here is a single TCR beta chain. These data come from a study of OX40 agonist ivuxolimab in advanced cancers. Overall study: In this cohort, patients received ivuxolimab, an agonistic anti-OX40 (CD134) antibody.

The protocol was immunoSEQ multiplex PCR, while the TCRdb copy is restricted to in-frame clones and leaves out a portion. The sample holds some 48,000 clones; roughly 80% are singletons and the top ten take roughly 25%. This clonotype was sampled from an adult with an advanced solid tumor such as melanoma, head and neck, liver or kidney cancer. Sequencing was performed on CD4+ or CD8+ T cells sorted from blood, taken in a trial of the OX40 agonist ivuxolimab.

The CDR3, as DNA: TGTGCCAGCAGTTTATACGGGGGTCGGTTCTACCAAGAGACCCAGTACTTC. Translating gives CASSLYGGRFYQETQYF. This chain joins TRBV27 and TRBJ2-5, with a tentative D call TRBD2 (6 bases). V lost 1 base and J 0 bases, leaving 15 bases between the germline ends. This CDR3 region has 17 residues. Germline CDR1 is MNHEY and CDR2 is SMNVEV (reference sequence).